This TCR beta chain was recovered during a study of radiotherapy plus CTLA-4 blockade in lung cancer. The wider study: Objective responses were documented in 15% to 20% of patients, with disease control in roughly 34%.

Germline V gene lookup returns CDR1 MDHEN and CDR2 SYDVKM. The length of the CDR3 is 12 residues. Trimming took 6 bases from V and 5 from J, leaving 10 bases between them. Libraries were prepared by immunoSEQ multiplex PCR; TCRdb keeps only in-frame clonotypes and omits some of them. This sample has roughly 66,000 clones; about 85% occur once, and the top ten carry less than 5%. Sequencing was performed on peripheral blood, taken from a patient treated with radiotherapy plus ipilimumab. This receptor was identified in a human donor with non-small cell lung cancer who had a partial response to radiotherapy plus ipilimumab. This chain uses TRBV28 with TRBJ2-5, with D tentatively TRBD1 (6 bases). The CDR3, as DNA: TGTGCCAGCAGCCGGACAGTGGAGACCCAGTACTTC. This gives the protein CASSRTVETQYF.